The 2 T cell receptor beta chains listed next were all sequenced from one sample in a study of tumor-infiltrating lymphocytes in primary liver carcinoma. Synthesis of TCR beta cDNA was carried out from about 540 ng total RNA with a constant-region primer. Slightly modified ARM-PCR with three nested multiplex PCR rounds yielded TCR beta libraries. A C-beta reverse primer and TRBV1-TRBV30 forward primers served in each of the first two PCR rounds, at approximately 10 cycles apiece. From the multiplex PCR reads, TCRdb called clonotypes with MiXCR, one entry per CDR3 protein. The data show tens of thousands of distinct CDR3 sequences, 71% seen once. Taking roughly 20-32 mg of unsorted bulk tissue, the authors co-extracted RNA and DNA. Sequencing input: liver tumor tissue from sampling region 2. The subset denotes: tumor region T2, inferior pole. These receptors were collected from a middle-aged man with primary liver carcinoma and hepatitis B virus infection.

To note about this clonotype: This is likely a read error, given that the CDR3 carries no conserved phenylalanine or tryptophan at its end. The rearrangement uses TRBV11-2 and TRBJ2-1; D may be TRBD1 (6 bases). The V gene's germline CDR1 is SGHAT and CDR2 FQNNGV. This CDR3 contains 14 residues. CDR3 sequence (DNA): TGTACCAGCACACAGTGGGGGCAGGGCAATGAGCAGTTCCTC. As protein: CTSTQWGQGNEQFL.

About this clonotype: It is likely a read error, because the conserved phenylalanine at the end of the CDR3 is missing. V is TRBV5-4 and J is TRBJ2-1; 8 bases are shared with TRBD2. Germline V CDR1 and CDR2: SGHNT, YYREEE (reference sequence). J gave up 0 bases and V 7 bases, and 6 bases lay outside the gene matches. This CDR3 has 15 residues. The CDR3 reads CASAQSGSSYNEQFL. CDR3 coding DNA: TGTGCCAGCGCCCAAAGCGGGAGCTCCTACAATGAGCAGTTCCTT.